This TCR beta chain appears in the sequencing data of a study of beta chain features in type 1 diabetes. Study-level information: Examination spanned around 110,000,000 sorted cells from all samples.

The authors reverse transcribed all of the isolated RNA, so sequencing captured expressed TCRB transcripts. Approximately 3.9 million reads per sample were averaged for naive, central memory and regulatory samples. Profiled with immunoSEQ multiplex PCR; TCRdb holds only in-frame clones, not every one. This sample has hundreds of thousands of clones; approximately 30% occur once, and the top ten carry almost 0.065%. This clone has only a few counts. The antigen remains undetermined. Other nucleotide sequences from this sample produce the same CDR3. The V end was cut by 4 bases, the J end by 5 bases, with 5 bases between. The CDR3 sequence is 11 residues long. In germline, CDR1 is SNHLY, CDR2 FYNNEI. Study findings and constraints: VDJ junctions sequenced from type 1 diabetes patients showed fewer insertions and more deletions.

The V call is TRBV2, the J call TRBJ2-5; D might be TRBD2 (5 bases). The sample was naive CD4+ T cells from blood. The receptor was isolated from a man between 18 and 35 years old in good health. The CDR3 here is CASSGEETQYF. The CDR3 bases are TGTGCCAGCAGTGGGGAGGAGACCCAGTACTTC. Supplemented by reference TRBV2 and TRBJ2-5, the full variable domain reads EPEVTQTPSHQVTQMGQEVILRCVPISNHLYFYWYRQILGQKVEFLVSFYNNEISEKSEIFDDQFSVERPDGSNFTLKIRSTKLEDSAMYFCASSGEETQYFGPGTRLLVL.